One TCR beta chain is described in this entry. TCRdb reprocessed the 5' RACE reads and reports one entry per CDR3 protein, with no DNA. This repertoire includes 300,000 to 400,000 distinct CDR3 sequences. This sample is drawn from a study of monozygotic twins with inflammatory bowel disease. CDR3 length: 15 residues. Germline CDR1 MNHEY, CDR2 SVGAGI. This receptor was identified in a human donor with ulcerative colitis or Crohn's disease, or a healthy co-twin of an affected twin (not recorded which). The sequencing input was blood. The V call is TRBV6-5, the J call TRBJ2-1; TCRdb returns TRBD1, unconfirmable since there is no DNA. CDR3: CASSYSGDRGDGQFF.